A selection of T cell receptor beta chains follows, all from one sample in a study of cytomegalovirus exposure and HLA in healthy donors. Generated by immunoSEQ multiplex PCR, the TCRdb table keeps only in-frame clones and is missing some. The data contain 95,000 to 100,000 clones, under 85% of them singletons. What was sequenced was PBMCs. These receptors all stem from a man aged 35 to 55 in good health and CMV-seronegative. The CDR3 runs from the conserved cysteine through the conserved F or W. The D gene is left open where the match is weak. Rows give clone size only sometimes, using once, few, many, or a class for an expanded clone.

abundance: -; j_gene: TRBJ2-7; v_gene: TRBV19; d_gene: -; CDR3nt: TGTGCCAGTAGTATAGCGATGCAGGGTACCTACGAGCAGTACTTC; CDR3aa: CASSIAMQGTYEQYF
abundance: -; j_gene: TRBJ1-6; v_gene: TRBV6-5; d_gene: TRBD1; CDR3nt: TGTGCCAGCAGTGAGCAGGGGGCGCGGTCACCCCTCCACTTT; CDR3aa: CASSEQGARSPLHF
abundance: -; j_gene: TRBJ2-2; v_gene: TRBV7-9; d_gene: TRBD1; CDR3nt: TGTTCCAGCAGCTCTGGACAGGGGGCGCACGGGGAGCTGTTTTTT; CDR3aa: CSSSSGQGAHGELFF
abundance: -; j_gene: TRBJ1-1; v_gene: TRBV5-6; d_gene: -; CDR3nt: TGTGCCAGCAGCTACGACACTTACACTGAAGCTTTCTTT; CDR3aa: CASSYDTYTEAFF
abundance: -; j_gene: TRBJ2-1; v_gene: TRBV7-6; d_gene: -; CDR3nt: TGTGCCAGCAGCTTAAGCCAGGTTACGAATGAGCAGTTCTTC; CDR3aa: CASSLSQVTNEQFF
abundance: few; j_gene: TRBJ2-1; v_gene: TRBV5-5; d_gene: TRBD2; CDR3nt: TGTGCCAGCAGCTCGAGGGGCGGGGGGGCCGCCTACAATGAGCAGTTCTTC; CDR3aa: CASSSRGGGAAYNEQFF
abundance: few; j_gene: TRBJ2-7; v_gene: TRBV7-2; d_gene: TRBD1; CDR3nt: TGTGCCAGCAGCGTTCAACTCCCGACAGGGGCGAATTTCTACGAGCAGTACTTC; CDR3aa: CASSVQLPTGANFYEQYF
abundance: -; j_gene: TRBJ1-5; v_gene: TRBV7-2; d_gene: -; CDR3nt: TGTGCCAGCAGCTTACGGCAGGGTCGCAATCAGCCCCAGCATTTT; CDR3aa: CASSLRQGRNQPQHF
abundance: -; j_gene: TRBJ1-2; v_gene: TRBV10-2; d_gene: -; CDR3nt: TGCGCCAGCAGTGGTCGGGGAGCGGGCTATGGCTGCACCTTC; CDR3aa: CASSGRGAGYGCTF
abundance: -; j_gene: TRBJ2-1; v_gene: TRBV27; d_gene: TRBD1; CDR3nt: TGTGCCAGCAGTTCACGAACAGGGGGTCCTTCAATATCCTACAATGAGCAGTTCTTC; CDR3aa: CASSSRTGGPSISYNEQFF
abundance: -; j_gene: TRBJ2-7; v_gene: TRBV7-9; d_gene: -; CDR3nt: TGTTCCAGCAGCTTTCCCAAGACACGTCTTGACTTC; CDR3aa: CSSSFPKTRLDF
abundance: -; j_gene: TRBJ1-1; v_gene: TRBV6-5; d_gene: -; CDR3nt: TGTGCCAGCAGTTACATCATGAGTGAAGCTTTCTTT; CDR3aa: CASSYIMSEAFF
abundance: -; j_gene: TRBJ1-1; v_gene: TRBV18; d_gene: TRBD1; CDR3nt: TGTGCCAGCTCACCACCGGGGACAGGGGGCGCGCCTTTCTTT; CDR3aa: CASSPPGTGGAPFF
abundance: -; j_gene: TRBJ2-6; v_gene: TRBV29-1; d_gene: TRBD1; CDR3nt: TGCAGCGCAGGACAGGGGAATGGGGCCAACGTCCTGACTTTC; CDR3aa: CSAGQGNGANVLTF
abundance: -; j_gene: TRBJ1-6; v_gene: TRBV11-2; d_gene: -; CDR3nt: TGTGCCAGCAGCTTAGTCACAGGGATGGGTAGTTCACCCCTCCACTTT; CDR3aa: CASSLVTGMGSSPLHF
abundance: -; j_gene: TRBJ1-5; v_gene: TRBV5-1; d_gene: TRBD1; CDR3nt: TGCGCCAGCAGCCTTACAGGGGATCAGCCCCAGCATTTT; CDR3aa: CASSLTGDQPQHF
abundance: -; j_gene: TRBJ2-5; v_gene: TRBV4-2; d_gene: TRBD2; CDR3nt: TGTGCCAGCAGCCAACCCGGGACTACGCAAGAGACCCAGTACTTC; CDR3aa: CASSQPGTTQETQYF
abundance: few; j_gene: TRBJ2-3; v_gene: TRBV7-9; d_gene: TRBD2; CDR3nt: TGTGCCAGCAGCCCAAAGGGCGGGGGGGCAGATACGCAGTATTTT; CDR3aa: CASSPKGGGADTQYF
abundance: -; j_gene: TRBJ2-5; v_gene: TRBV11-2; d_gene: -; CDR3nt: TGTGCCAGCAGCCCAGGGCGTCAGTCAGAGACCCAGTACTTC; CDR3aa: CASSPGRQSETQYF
abundance: -; j_gene: TRBJ2-1; v_gene: TRBV10-3; d_gene: -; CDR3nt: TGTGCCAGCGCAATGGACAGCAACCCCGTCAATGAGCAGTTCTTC; CDR3aa: CASAMDSNPVNEQFF
abundance: -; j_gene: TRBJ2-2; v_gene: TRBV7-9; d_gene: -; CDR3nt: TGTGCCAGCAGCTTAGTTTTCGGCACCGGGGAGCTGTTTTTT; CDR3aa: CASSLVFGTGELFF
abundance: -; j_gene: TRBJ1-6; v_gene: TRBV5-1; d_gene: -; CDR3nt: TGCGCCCCTCCTTCCGGGACACGGAACTCACCCCTCCACTTT; CDR3aa: CAPPSGTRNSPLHF
abundance: -; j_gene: TRBJ2-4; v_gene: TRBV5-4; d_gene: TRBD2; CDR3nt: TGTGCCAGCAGCTTGATAGCGGGGGGGGAAAACATTCAGTACTTC; CDR3aa: CASSLIAGGENIQYF
abundance: -; j_gene: TRBJ2-2; v_gene: TRBV7-2; d_gene: -; CDR3nt: TGTGCCAGCAGCTACGACAGATTGAACACCGGGGAGCTGTTTTTT; CDR3aa: CASSYDRLNTGELFF
abundance: once; j_gene: TRBJ1-2; v_gene: TRBV30; d_gene: -; CDR3nt: TGTGCGACAGGTCAGATAGGGTATGGCTACACCTTC; CDR3aa: CATGQIGYGYTF
abundance: -; j_gene: TRBJ1-6; v_gene: TRBV16; d_gene: -; CDR3nt: TGTGCCAGCAGCCAAAAAGACGGGGATAATTCACCCCTCCACTTT; CDR3aa: CASSQKDGDNSPLHF
abundance: -; j_gene: TRBJ2-7; v_gene: TRBV6-1; d_gene: -; CDR3nt: TGTGCCAGCAGTGAAGCGGCCAGGGGAAGGTCCGAGCAGTACTTC; CDR3aa: CASSEAARGRSEQYF
abundance: -; j_gene: TRBJ1-1; v_gene: TRBV30; d_gene: -; CDR3nt: TGTGCCTGGAAGAGTCCAGGGCGCACTGAAGCTTTCTTT; CDR3aa: CAWKSPGRTEAFF
abundance: -; j_gene: TRBJ1-2; v_gene: TRBV7-9; d_gene: -; CDR3nt: TGTTCCAGCAGCTTTCCAACTCTTAACTATGGCTACACCTTC; CDR3aa: CSSSFPTLNYGYTF
abundance: -; j_gene: TRBJ1-1; v_gene: TRBV2; d_gene: -; CDR3nt: TGTGCCAGCAAAGAGGAGGACACTGAAGCTTTCTTT; CDR3aa: CASKEEDTEAFF
abundance: -; j_gene: TRBJ2-3; v_gene: TRBV16; d_gene: -; CDR3nt: TGTGCCAGCAGCCTAAAAACAGGGAATACGCAGTATTTT; CDR3aa: CASSLKTGNTQYF
abundance: -; j_gene: TRBJ1-1; v_gene: TRBV19; d_gene: -; CDR3nt: TGTGCCAGTAGAAGGACAGTGAACACTGAAGCTTTCTTT; CDR3aa: CASRRTVNTEAFF
abundance: once; j_gene: TRBJ1-1; v_gene: TRBV11-2; d_gene: -; CDR3nt: TGTGCCAGCAGCCGCAGGGTCCAAACTGAAGCTTTCTTT; CDR3aa: CASSRRVQTEAFF
abundance: few; j_gene: TRBJ2-3; v_gene: TRBV23-1; d_gene: -; CDR3nt: TGCGCCAGCAGGCAAATCAGGGGCGTCACAGATACGCAGTATTTT; CDR3aa: CASRQIRGVTDTQYF
abundance: -; j_gene: TRBJ1-1; v_gene: TRBV18; d_gene: -; CDR3nt: TGTGCCAGCTCACCACCGAACTCGAACACTGAAGCTTTCTTT; CDR3aa: CASSPPNSNTEAFF
abundance: -; j_gene: TRBJ2-1; v_gene: TRBV4-1; d_gene: TRBD2; CDR3nt: TGCGCCAGCAGCCAAAACGGGGGGATAGCTAATGAGCAGTTCTTC; CDR3aa: CASSQNGGIANEQFF
abundance: -; j_gene: TRBJ2-5; v_gene: TRBV29-1; d_gene: -; CDR3nt: TGCAGCGTTGTGAACAGCAAAGAGACCCAGTACTTC; CDR3aa: CSVVNSKETQYF
abundance: -; j_gene: TRBJ2-2; v_gene: TRBV10-3; d_gene: TRBD1; CDR3nt: TGTGCCATCAGAGAGACGGGACAGGGGCGAACCGGGGAGCTGTTTTTT; CDR3aa: CAIRETGQGRTGELFF
abundance: once; j_gene: TRBJ2-2; v_gene: TRBV18; d_gene: -; CDR3nt: TGTGCCAGCTCACAAACTACCATCACCGGGGAGCTGTTTTTT; CDR3aa: CASSQTTITGELFF
abundance: -; j_gene: TRBJ1-1; v_gene: TRBV7-9; d_gene: TRBD1; CDR3nt: TGTGCCAGCACGGATTGGACAGGGAGACCTGAAGCTTTCTTT; CDR3aa: CASTDWTGRPEAFF
abundance: -; j_gene: TRBJ1-1; v_gene: TRBV10-2; d_gene: TRBD1; CDR3nt: TGCGCCAGCAGTGAGGATAGGGGGCGCGTAGCTTTCTTT; CDR3aa: CASSEDRGRVAFF